Each of the 4 T cell receptor beta chains below was sequenced from the same sample in a study of cytomegalovirus exposure and HLA in healthy donors. The primer mix had 60 Vbeta and 13 Jbeta primers. Assay: immunoSEQ multiplex PCR; the TCRdb copy retains only in-frame clones and omits some. The sample holds 95,000 to 100,000 clones, around three quarters seen once. Input material: PBMCs. The origin of the receptors is a man in his forties in good health and CMV-seronegative.

This rearrangement joins TRBV19 to TRBJ2-4; D is perhaps TRBD1 (5 bases). Germline V gives CDR1 LNHDA, CDR2 SQIVND (reference sequence). This CDR3 region has 12 residues. V was shortened by 9 bases and J by 5 bases, with 11 bases between the two germline ends. As DNA, the CDR3 is TGTGCCAGCACAGGAAACCAAAACATTCAGTACTTC. It codes for CASTGNQNIQYF.

This clone was detected once. This chain joins TRBV7-9 and TRBJ2-7; 10 bases line up with TRBD2. Germline lookup yields CDR1 SEHNR and CDR2 FQNEAQ (reference sequence). The V gene end was trimmed by 6 bases and the J gene end by 2 bases; junction bases not matched to a gene: 7. This CDR3 comprises 15 residues. The DNA of the CDR3 is TGTGCCAGCAGGGGTTCAGCGGGAGGGCCCTACGAGCAGTACTTC. Amino acids: CASRGSAGGPYEQYF.

In its sample, this clone was seen once. The junction does not match germline at one end; this may be a read error. V is TRBV7-9 and J is TRBJ2-1, with D possibly TRBD1 on 6 matching bases. CDR1 is SEHNR, CDR2 FQNEAQ, per germline (reference sequence). The CDR3 runs to 18 residues. The CDR3, as DNA: TGTTCCAGCAGCTTTCCGGAGATGGGGGCTAGGGCATACAATGAGCAGTTCTTC. Translated: CSSSFPEMGARAYNEQFF.

The chain carries TRBV9 and TRBJ1-4; D is undetermined. The CDR3 consists of 14 residues. The V end lost 0 bases, the J end lost 8 bases, and 11 bases lay between the germline ends. Germline CDR1 and CDR2: SGDLS and YYNGEE. The CDR3 nucleotides are TGTGCCAGCAGCGTAGCGGGGTTAGGCGAAAAACTGTTTTTT. Translating gives CASSVAGLGEKLFF. The variable domain in full, with the rest retrieved from reference TRBV9 and TRBJ1-4, is DSGVTQTPKHLITATGQRVTLRCSPRSGDLSVYWYQQSLDQGLQFLIQYYNGEERAKGNILERFSAQQFPDLHSELNLSSLELGDSALYFCASSVAGLGEKLFFGSGTQLSVL.